This T cell receptor beta chain was sequenced for a study of cytomegalovirus exposure and HLA in healthy donors. Study-level information: In a previous analysis, approximately 110 million unique TCR beta sequences were found from roughly 200 million T cells.

Germline lookup yields CDR1 PRHDT and CDR2 FYEKMQ (reference sequence). The germline V and J ends were trimmed by 5 bases and 5 bases, with 12 bases remaining between them. CDR3 length equals 14 residues. The PCR employed 60 Vbeta primers together with 13 Jbeta primers. Produced via immunoSEQ multiplex PCR; TCRdb's table is partial and in-frame only. The sample includes approximately 100,000 clones, more than 65% of them seen just once. Concerning this clone itself: Its antigen remains unknown.

Study-level findings and limits: Being indistinguishable, some V segments were excluded, TRBV6-2 and TRBV6-3 among them. Earlier analysis looked at TCR beta V segments, and most were productive about 90% or about 30% of the time. A classifier reportedly called cytomegalovirus status with high sensitivity and specificity.

The sequence was obtained from a man aged 40-49 years in good health and CMV-seropositive. Sequencing used PBMCs. This rearrangement joins TRBV13 to TRBJ2-2; maybe TRBD2 (5 bases). CDR3 sequence reads: CASSPMGVTGELFF. Here the CDR3 DNA reads TGTGCCAGCAGCCCTATGGGAGTTACCGGGGAGCTGTTTTTT.